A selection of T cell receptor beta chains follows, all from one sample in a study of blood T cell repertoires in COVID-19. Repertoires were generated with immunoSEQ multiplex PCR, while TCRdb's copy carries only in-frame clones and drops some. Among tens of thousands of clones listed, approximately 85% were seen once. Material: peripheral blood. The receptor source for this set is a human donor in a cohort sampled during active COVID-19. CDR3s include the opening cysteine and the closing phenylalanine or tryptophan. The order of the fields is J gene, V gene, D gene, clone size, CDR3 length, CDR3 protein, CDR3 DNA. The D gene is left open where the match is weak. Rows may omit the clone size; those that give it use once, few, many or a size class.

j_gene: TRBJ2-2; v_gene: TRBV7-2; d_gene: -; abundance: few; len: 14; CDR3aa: CASSNPSSPGELFF; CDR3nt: TGTGCCAGCAGCAACCCGTCCAGTCCCGGGGAGCTGTTTTTT
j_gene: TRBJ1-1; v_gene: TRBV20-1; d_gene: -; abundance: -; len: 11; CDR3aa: CSAPTGGVAFF; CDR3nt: TGCAGTGCCCCGACGGGGGGGGTCGCTTTCTTT
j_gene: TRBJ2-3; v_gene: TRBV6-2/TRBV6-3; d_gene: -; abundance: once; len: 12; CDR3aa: CASSSQTDTQYF; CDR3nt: TGTGCCAGCAGTTCCCAAACAGATACGCAGTATTTT
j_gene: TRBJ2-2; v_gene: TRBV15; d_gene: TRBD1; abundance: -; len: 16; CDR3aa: CATSSLRGRGTGELFF; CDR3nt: TGTGCCACCAGCAGTCTTAGGGGGCGCGGCACCGGGGAGCTGTTTTTT
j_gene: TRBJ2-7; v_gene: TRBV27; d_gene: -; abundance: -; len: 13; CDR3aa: CASSLSPEGEQYF; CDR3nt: TGTGCCAGCAGTTTAAGCCCGGAGGGCGAGCAGTACTTC
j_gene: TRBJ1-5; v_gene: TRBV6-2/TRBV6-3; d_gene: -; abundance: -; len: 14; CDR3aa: CASSYSLGLQPQHF; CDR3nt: TGTGCCAGCAGTTACTCTTTGGGGCTGCAGCCCCAGCATTTT
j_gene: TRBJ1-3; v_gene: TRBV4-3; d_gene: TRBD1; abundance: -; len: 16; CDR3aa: CASSLNPGGAGNTIYF; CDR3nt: TGCGCCAGCAGCCTGAACCCAGGGGGCGCAGGAAACACCATATATTTT
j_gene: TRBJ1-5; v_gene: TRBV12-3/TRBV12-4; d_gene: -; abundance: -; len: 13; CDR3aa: CASSPTPGGPQHF; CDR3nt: TGTGCCAGCAGTCCAACTCCCGGGGGGCCCCAGCATTTT
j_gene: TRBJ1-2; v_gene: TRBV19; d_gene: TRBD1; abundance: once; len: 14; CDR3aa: CASSTGQGAIGYTF; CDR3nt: TGTGCCAGTAGTACGGGACAGGGGGCGATTGGCTACACCTTC
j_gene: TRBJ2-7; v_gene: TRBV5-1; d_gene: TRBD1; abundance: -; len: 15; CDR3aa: CASSRADRGPHEQYF; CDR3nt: TGCGCCAGCAGCCGAGCGGACAGGGGGCCTCACGAGCAGTACTTC
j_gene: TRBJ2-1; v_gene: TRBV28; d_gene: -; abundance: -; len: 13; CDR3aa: CASRDSSYNEQFF; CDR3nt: TGTGCCAGCAGGGACAGTTCCTACAATGAGCAGTTCTTC
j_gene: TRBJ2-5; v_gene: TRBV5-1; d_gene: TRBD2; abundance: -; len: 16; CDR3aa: CASSSLGRGGQETQYF; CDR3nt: TGCGCCAGCAGCAGTTTAGGACGGGGGGGCCAGGAGACCCAGTACTTC
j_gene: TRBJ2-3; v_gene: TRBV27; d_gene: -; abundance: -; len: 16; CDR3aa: CASSLSSSESSDTQYF; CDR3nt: TGTGCCAGCAGTTTATCGTCTAGTGAGTCTTCTGATACGCAGTATTTT
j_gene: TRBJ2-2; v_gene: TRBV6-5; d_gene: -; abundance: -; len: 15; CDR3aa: CASDPSTWNTGELFF; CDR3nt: TGTGCCAGCGATCCGAGTACGTGGAACACCGGGGAGCTGTTTTTT
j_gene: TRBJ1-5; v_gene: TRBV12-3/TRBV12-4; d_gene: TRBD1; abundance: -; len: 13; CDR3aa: CASSLEGAQPQHF; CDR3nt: TGTGCCAGCAGTTTAGAGGGGGCTCAGCCCCAGCATTTT
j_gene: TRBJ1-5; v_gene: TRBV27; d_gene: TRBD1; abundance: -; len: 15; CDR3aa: CASSFTGQGPRPQHF; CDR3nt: TGTGCCAGCAGTTTCACGGGACAGGGCCCCAGGCCCCAGCATTTT
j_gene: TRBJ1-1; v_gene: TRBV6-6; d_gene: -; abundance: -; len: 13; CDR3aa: CASGGGAYTEAFF; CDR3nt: TGTGCCAGTGGTGGGGGGGCGTACACTGAAGCTTTCTTT
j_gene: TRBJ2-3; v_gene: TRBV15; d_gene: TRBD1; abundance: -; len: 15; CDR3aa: CATFKTGDPRGTQYF; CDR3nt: TGTGCCACCTTTAAAACAGGGGACCCCCGGGGTACGCAGTATTTT
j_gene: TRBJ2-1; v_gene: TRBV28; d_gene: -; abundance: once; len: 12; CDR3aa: CASSSFLYEQFF; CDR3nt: TGTGCCAGCAGTTCGTTCCTGTATGAGCAGTTCTTC
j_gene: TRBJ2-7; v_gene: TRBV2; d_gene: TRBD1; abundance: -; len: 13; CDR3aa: CASSRDRPYEQYF; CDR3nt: TGTGCCAGCAGTAGGGACAGACCCTACGAGCAGTACTTC
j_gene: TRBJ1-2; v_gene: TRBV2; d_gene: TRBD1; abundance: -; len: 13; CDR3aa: CASSYRGNYGYTF; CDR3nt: TGTGCCAGCAGTTACAGGGGAAACTATGGCTACACCTTC
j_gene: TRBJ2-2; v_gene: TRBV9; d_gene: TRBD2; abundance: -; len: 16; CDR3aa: CASSSLAGGRTGELFF; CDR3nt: TGTGCCAGCAGCTCTTTAGCGGGGGGACGAACCGGGGAGCTGTTTTTT